Sequencing of this T cell receptor (beta chain) was carried out in a study of cytomegalovirus exposure and HLA in healthy donors. Notes on the study in general: Only CMV serostatus was available as immune exposure information. A later analysis linked a missense variant in DCLRE1C to the trimming of TCR beta V and J genes. One cluster of highly shared sequence variants probably arose as a sequencing artifact. Across donors, most TCRs were seen rarely, yet some public ones were widespread.

In the case of this clone: What it binds is not known.

Trimming pared 1 base from V and 4 bases from J, leaving 5 bases between. The germline V gene encodes CDR1 DFQATT and CDR2 SNEGSKA (reference sequence). The CDR3 is made up of 11 amino acids. PCR was performed using 60 Vbeta and 13 Jbeta primers. Measured with immunoSEQ multiplex PCR; TCRdb has only the in-frame clones, and not every one. The repertoire holds about 190,000 clones, about four fifths seen once, with about 1.7% in the top ten. Sequencing used PBMCs. The rearrangement links TRBV20-1 to TRBJ2-7; unclear D gene. This receptor was identified in a man between 40 and 49 years old in good health and CMV-seropositive. DNA of the CDR3: TGCAGTGCTAGAGGAGAATACGAGCAGTACTTC. Protein sequence: CSARGEYEQYF.